This T cell receptor (beta chain) appears in the sequencing data of a study of cytomegalovirus exposure and HLA in healthy donors. Findings and limits, study-wide: It is likely that the observed cluster of highly shared sequence variants was a sequencing artifact. A missense variant in DCLRE1C was later tied to TCR beta V- and J-gene trimming. Researchers reported that a few CMV-associated chains were confirmed in vitro as CMV antigen-specific.

Primers: 60 Vbeta forward and 13 Jbeta reverse. Profiling relied on immunoSEQ multiplex PCR, and the TCRdb table lists in-frame clones only, not all of them. The sample includes 250,000 to 350,000 clones, roughly 85% of them seen just once. Regarding this clone: The target antigen is unknown.

Participants comprised healthy donors of bone marrow. The clonotype was recovered from a man aged 40-50 years in good health and CMV-seropositive. Sequencing was performed on PBMCs.

DNA of the CDR3: TGCGCCAGCAGTCCTATCAATGAGCAGTTCTTC. This translates into CASSPINEQFF. The chain links TRBV23-1 to TRBJ2-1; D is undetermined. TRBV23-1 is an open reading frame, and its role is uncertain. CDR3 length equals 11 residues. V gave up 4 bases and J gave up 6 bases, with 4 bases separating them.